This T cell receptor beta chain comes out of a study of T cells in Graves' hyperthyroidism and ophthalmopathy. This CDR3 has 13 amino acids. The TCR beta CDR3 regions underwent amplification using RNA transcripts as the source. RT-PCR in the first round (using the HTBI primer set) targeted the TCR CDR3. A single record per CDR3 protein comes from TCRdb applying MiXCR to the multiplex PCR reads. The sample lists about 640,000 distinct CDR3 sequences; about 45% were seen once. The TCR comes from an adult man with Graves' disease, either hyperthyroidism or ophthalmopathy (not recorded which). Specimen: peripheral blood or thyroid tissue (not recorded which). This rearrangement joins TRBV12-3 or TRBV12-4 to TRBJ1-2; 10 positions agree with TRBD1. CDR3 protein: CASGPGQGRGYTF. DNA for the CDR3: TGTGCTAGTGGGCCGGGACAGGGGCGCGGCTACACCTTC.